A selection of T cell receptor beta chains follows, all from one sample in a study of breast tumors, draining lymph nodes, adjacent tissues. TCRdb re-analysed the multiplex PCR reads in MiXCR, keeping a single row per CDR3 protein. The repertoire includes around 290,000 distinct CDR3 sequences, around 30% of them detected once, and roughly 1.1% sits in the top ten. Source material: axillary lymph node tissue. These receptor sequences come from a female donor with breast cancer. Some clones in this sample may be carry-over from other donors' samples. Each CDR3 is given with its conserved first and last residue. Each record gives: J gene, V gene, clone size, CDR3 protein. Size is omitted from some rows. Given values are once, few, many or a class for expanded clones.

TRBJ2-1	TRBV11-3	many	CASSLHPYNEQFF
TRBJ2-5	TRBV10-3	NA	CAISELGGGTKGETQYF
TRBJ1-1	TRBV10-3	NA	CAISESGSYRDMNTEAFF
TRBJ2-4	TRBV5-4	NA	CASTGSAKNIQYF
TRBJ1-6	TRBV5-8	many	CASSSGTAYNSPLHF
TRBJ2-5	TRBV4-2	many	CASSQIASGQETQYF
TRBJ2-1	TRBV20-1	many	CSEASGKNEQFF
TRBJ2-2	TRBV19	few	CASSITGTGYFPGELFF
TRBJ1-1	TRBV6-5	NA	CAISKRGQFGTEAFF
TRBJ2-1	TRBV11-1	few	CASSPRSQSGEQFF
TRBJ2-7	TRBV7-2	many	CASSLSSGISYEQYF
TRBJ1-4	TRBV12-3/TRBV12-4	many	CASSLHASNEKLFF
TRBJ2-7	TRBV7-6	many	CASSLNHPGEQYF
TRBJ2-3	TRBV7-2	many	CASSFAITDTQYF
TRBJ1-1	TRBV11-2	NA	CASSLIPGATEAFF
TRBJ2-1	TRBV20-1	NA	CSASTPGLALSAEQFF
TRBJ2-7	TRBV4-2	many	CASSQEVTSGRNEQYF
TRBJ2-7	TRBV4-2	many	CASSHGLAAEYEQYF
TRBJ2-1	TRBV7-2	many	CASSLGGLASRTYNEQFF
TRBJ2-1	TRBV9	many	CASSGTLGPSPYNEQFF
TRBJ2-7	TRBV7-9	many	CASSAYLVREQYF
TRBJ2-6	TRBV6-2/TRBV6-3	many	CASSSSSDGANVLTF
TRBJ2-1	TRBV20-1	many	CSASQGASGSLEQFF
TRBJ1-3	TRBV19	many	CASSIRRVSGNTIYF
TRBJ1-3	TRBV13	many	CASSLGTTSRGHGNTIYF
TRBJ1-5	TRBV6-1	many	CASRNEQGVLNQPQHF
TRBJ2-2	TRBV6-2/TRBV6-3	NA	CASSYSIVRVGNSNTGELFF
TRBJ2-5	TRBV4-1	few	CASSQDRTSGTRSRQETQYF
TRBJ2-5	TRBV11-3	many	CASSLDKTQYF
TRBJ1-2	TRBV24-1	NA	CATSDSTGVYTF
TRBJ2-5	TRBV6-5	NA	CASSHSGAHRKETQYF
TRBJ2-1	TRBV27	NA	CASSSYSWTSVDEQFF
TRBJ2-7	TRBV11-3	many	CASSPTLPGEQYF
TRBJ2-3	TRBV6-4	few	CASSDRPGTDTQYF
NA	TRBV5-1	NA	CASSLGGQNTEAFF
TRBJ2-7	TRBV30	many	CACMDRDTYEQYF
TRBJ2-3	TRBV7-2	many	CASSLGPRADTQYF
TRBJ1-4	TRBV20-1	NA	CSPGRANEKLSF
TRBJ2-3	TRBV19	many	CASSIKARLHPQYF
TRBJ2-1	TRBV10-1	large	CASSGTSGSDEQFF